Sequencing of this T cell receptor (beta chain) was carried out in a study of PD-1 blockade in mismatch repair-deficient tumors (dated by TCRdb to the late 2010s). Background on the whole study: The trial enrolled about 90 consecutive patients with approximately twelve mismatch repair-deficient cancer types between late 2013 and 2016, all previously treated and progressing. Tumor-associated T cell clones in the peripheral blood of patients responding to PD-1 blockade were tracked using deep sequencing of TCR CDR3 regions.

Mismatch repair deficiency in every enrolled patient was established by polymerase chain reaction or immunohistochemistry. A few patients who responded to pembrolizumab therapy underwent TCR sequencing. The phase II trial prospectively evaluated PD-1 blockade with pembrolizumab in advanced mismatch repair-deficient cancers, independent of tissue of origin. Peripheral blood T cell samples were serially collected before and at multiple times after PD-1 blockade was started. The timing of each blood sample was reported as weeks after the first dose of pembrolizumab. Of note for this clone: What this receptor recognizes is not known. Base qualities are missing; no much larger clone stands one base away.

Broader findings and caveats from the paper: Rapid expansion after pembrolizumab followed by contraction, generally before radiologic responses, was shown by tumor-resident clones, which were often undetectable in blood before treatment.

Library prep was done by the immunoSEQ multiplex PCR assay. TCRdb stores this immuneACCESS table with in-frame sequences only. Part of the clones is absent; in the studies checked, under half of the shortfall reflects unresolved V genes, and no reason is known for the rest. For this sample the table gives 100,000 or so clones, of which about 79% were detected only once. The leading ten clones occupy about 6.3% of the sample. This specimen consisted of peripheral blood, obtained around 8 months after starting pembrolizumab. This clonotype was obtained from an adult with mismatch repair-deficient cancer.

The sequenced DNA: TGTGCCAGCAGCCCGGGACGCCTCAATAGCAATCAGCCCCAGCATTTT. This yields the protein CASSPGRLNSNQPQHF. The rearrangement joined TRBV5-5 to TRBJ1-5; tentative D gene TRBD1, with 5 bases matching. Taken from cysteine to phenylalanine, the CDR3 has 16 residues. Here the CDR3 DNA is all that survives: 48 bases in frame from base 1. CDR1 and CDR2, looked up from the germline V gene (reference sequence), are SGHKS and YYEKEE. V gives up 4 bases and J gives up 0 bases, and the segment between their germline ends measures 14 bases.